Only a few counts were recorded for the clone carrying this TCR beta chain. Antigen specificity is unknown. RNA served as the template for amplifying TCR beta CDR3 regions. Second-round multiplex PCR came after a first-round RT-PCR that employed HTBI primers. TCRdb analysed the multiplex PCR reads with MiXCR anew, one entry per CDR3 protein. The sample records about 240,000 distinct CDR3 sequences, 45% to 55% being singletons. V was trimmed by 5 bases and J by 6 bases, leaving 14 bases between them. CDR3 length equals 14 residues. Looked up from germline, CDR1 is LNHNV and CDR2 is YYDKDF (reference sequence). The data derive from a study of Graves' ophthalmopathy and Graves' hyperthyroidism. Study results and limitations: With around 88% sensitivity and 81.08% specificity, a 13-signature model separated ophthalmopathy from stable hyperthyroidism.

This rearrangement joins TRBV15 to TRBJ1-5, with D perhaps matching TRBD1 (5 bases). The sequence came from an adult man with Graves' ophthalmopathy. Sequencing used peripheral blood. CDR3 amino acids: CATSRDPHGQPQHF. The CDR3 bases are TGTGCCACCAGCCGGGACCCTCATGGTCAGCCCCAGCATTTT.